This TCR beta chain is drawn from a study of shared clonotypes between healthy human individuals. Profiled with immunoSEQ multiplex PCR; TCRdb holds only in-frame clones, not every one. This sample carries roughly 640,000 clones, around 74% of them seen once, and the ten largest clones take over 1.5%. About this clone: The antigen remains unidentified.

Germline CDR1 SEHNR, CDR2 FQNEAQ (reference sequence). The CDR3 consists of 14 residues. Deletions cut 1 base from V and 4 bases from J, with 10 bases between. It was into CD45RA+ naive and CD45RA-negative memory subsets that the CD4+ cells were split. Study observations and caveats: Memory subsets had estimated richness that was generally smaller than that of naive subsets.

The TCR comes from a woman aged 25 to 39 in good health. The specimen sequenced was memory CD4+ T cells sorted from blood. Subset given: CD45RA-negative fraction. This sequence joins TRBV7-9 and TRBJ1-1; D is undetermined. CDR3 in DNA: TGTGCCAGCAGCTTAGAAATTGATGGCACTGAAGCTTTCTTT. It codes for CASSLEIDGTEAFF.